This T cell receptor beta chain was sequenced during a study of T cells in tuberculosis (dated by TCRdb to between 2018 and 2020). Regarding the complete study: In the study, CD1B tetramers and high-throughput TCR immunosequencing were combined to characterize T cells specific for the mycobacterial lipid antigen glucose monomycolate (GMM). In a South African clinical cohort, IGRA-negative adolescents, IGRA-positive adolescents with latent tuberculosis and adults with active tuberculosis were compared, with 9 to 10 people in each group. PBMC from patients with active tuberculosis were archived either before the start of standard anti-tuberculosis treatment or within 7 days of starting that treatment.

Inclusive of the bounding cysteine and phenylalanine, the CDR3 is 13 residues long. Only CDR3 DNA remains: 39 bases, in frame from the first base. Trimming removed 2 bases from V and 13 bases from J; the gene matches leave 11 bases unexplained. For CDR1 and CDR2, the germline V gene (reference sequence) lists MNHNY and SVGAGI. Overall results and qualifications from the work: Compared with IGRA-negative controls, TCR-alpha repertoires from active tuberculosis had smaller mean NN-distances to GMM-specific TCRs, which suggests that these TCRs underwent clonal expansion. Clinical samples were chosen by availability of cryopreserved specimens, and active tuberculosis cases were adults while controls were adolescents. With the diverse GMM-specific repertoire as input, a classifier achieved roughly 87% accuracy (AUROC around 0.9), whereas GEM motif frequencies as input gave around 69% accuracy. Shorter CDR3-alpha lengths in active tuberculosis patients partly drove the smaller NN-distances, and the TCR-beta difference was not statistically significant.

Remarks on this clone: Its binding antigen is unknown. Nothing much larger sits one base from this clone, and base qualities are not available.

The immunoSEQ multiplex PCR assay was used to generate TCR libraries, with TCR-beta and/or TCR-alpha/delta assays applied to each sample. The Illumina high-throughput platform was used to sequence the amplified TCR libraries. Per the original workflow: Clustering and dimensionality reduction relied on pairwise TCRdist distances among GMM-specific receptors from T cells that were either sorted ex vivo or expanded in vitro. Each clinical repertoire was assigned a mean NN-distance score, defined as the average TCRdist to the nearest 10% of tetramer-positive reference sequences. To compute GEM TCR motif frequency, the fraction of unique TCRs matching known GEM sequences by V/J usage and CDR3 length was calculated. Linear discriminant analysis with leave-one-out cross-validation, implemented in scikit-learn, was used to classify active tuberculosis. TCRdb re-hosts the immuneACCESS table, in-frame sequences only. Its copies lack some clones; in the studies checked, an unresolved V gene accounts for under half of them, and the cause for the rest is not known. Clonal size and the V and J genes are those of that table, whereas D and trimming came from the DNA. In all, the sample holds about 49,000 clones, and about 95% of those were seen once. The ten biggest clones cover more than 1.3% of the sample.

The time point label, read with the paper, signifies: new active TB diagnosis, blood taken before or within 7 days of starting treatment. The patients with active tuberculosis were newly diagnosed, HIV-seronegative South African adults aged 18 years or older. Confirmation of active tuberculosis was based on positive sputum smear microscopy and/or a positive M. tuberculosis culture. Unsorted cryopreserved PBMC were immunosequenced, covering on average approximately 100,000 T cells per clinical donor. This specimen was PBMCs, taken at tuberculosis diagnosis. This TCR was sampled from an adult with tuberculosis. The rearrangement joined TRBV6-6 to TRBJ2-7; 7 nucleotides in the junction match TRBD2. The DNA is as follows: TGTGCCAGCAGTTACATAGGAGGCGGGAGCACTTACTTC. This is translated as CASSYIGGGSTYF.